One and the same sample provided the 20 T cell receptor beta chains below, sequenced in a study of cytomegalovirus exposure and HLA in healthy donors. Amplification used 60 Vbeta primers and 13 Jbeta primers. Sequencing used immunoSEQ multiplex PCR; TCRdb keeps in-frame clones, though not all of them. The data show around 85,000 clones, 70% to 85% seen once. Sequences were obtained from PBMCs. These receptor sequences come from a man aged 30 to 45 in good health and CMV-seropositive.

This clone was observed a handful of times. This chain uses TRBV6-1 with TRBJ1-6, with TRBD1 matching over 8 bases. The V segment lost 2 bases and the J segment 8 bases; nucleotides outside the gene matches: 2. The CDR3 runs to 14 residues. Germline values: CDR1 MNHNS, CDR2 SASEGT. CDR3 amino acids: CASSERDRYSPLHF. CDR3 DNA sequence: TGTGCCAGCAGTGAAAGGGACAGGTATTCACCCCTCCACTTT.

The V call is TRBV5-6, the J call TRBJ2-7; 9 positions agree with TRBD2. This CDR3 region has 17 residues. CDR1 is SGHDT and CDR2 is YYEEEE in the germline V gene. V gave up 0 bases and J gave up 3 bases; unmatched junction bases: 10. The CDR3 sequence: CASSLAGLAGPYYEQYF. The CDR3 bases are TGTGCCAGCAGCTTGGCCGGGCTAGCGGGGCCTTACTACGAGCAGTACTTC.

This clone was picked up one time. The gene calls are TRBV2 and TRBJ2-1; D remains unclear. Trimming shortened V by 2 bases and J by 0 bases, and 8 bases separated the two germline ends. CDR3 size: 15 residues. Germline lookup yields CDR1 SNHLY and CDR2 FYNNEI. CDR3 DNA sequence: TGTGCCAGCAGTGAAACAGCCAGCTCCTACAATGAGCAGTTCTTC. Protein: CASSETASSYNEQFF.

The chain couples TRBV9 to TRBJ1-1; 11 bases align to TRBD1. With 6 bases clipped from V and 3 bases from J, the junction kept 13 bases outside the gene matches. Germline assignment: CDR1 SGDLS and CDR2 YYNGEE. The CDR3 loop spans 17 amino acids. The CDR3 nucleotides read TGTGCCAGCACCGCCTTATGGACAGGGGGCGGGGACACTGAAGCTTTCTTT. It encodes CASTALWTGGGDTEAFF.

J is TRBJ2-1 and V is TRBV6-5; TRBD2 aligns across 9 bases. Germline trimming cut 6 bases from V and 6 bases from J; bases unmatched to any gene: 9. The CDR3 has 15 amino acids. In germline, CDR1 is MNHEY, CDR2 SVGAGI. CDR3 loop: CASSLLGAGGNEQFF. Here the CDR3 DNA reads TGTGCCAGCAGCCTACTGGGAGCGGGAGGCAATGAGCAGTTCTTC.

The V and J genes are TRBV27 and TRBJ1-4, with 7 bases that match TRBD1. V lost 2 bases to trimming and J lost 6 bases; unmatched junction nucleotides: 3. The CDR3 contains 14 residues. The germline V gene encodes CDR1 MNHEY and CDR2 SMNVEV (reference sequence). The CDR3 loop is CASSLRTGDEKLFF. Here the CDR3 DNA reads TGTGCCAGCAGTTTAAGAACAGGGGATGAAAAACTGTTTTTT. Using reference TRBV27 and TRBJ1-4 for the parts outside the CDR3, the full variable domain is EAQVTQNPRYLITVTGKKLTVTCSQNMNHEYMSWYRQDPGLGLRQIYYSMNVEVTDKGDVPEGYKVSRKEKRNFPLILESPSPNQTSLYFCASSLRTGDEKLFFGSGTQLSVL.

V gene TRBV7-9 combines with J gene TRBJ1-5, with a weak D call TRBD1 (6 bases). Looked up from germline, CDR1 is SEHNR and CDR2 is FQNEAQ (reference sequence). V gave up 4 bases and J gave up 0 bases, with 10 bases separating them. This CDR3 spans 15 amino acids. CDR3 protein: CASSWGTNSNQPQHF. CDR3 nucleotide sequence: TGTGCCAGCAGCTGGGGGACAAATAGCAATCAGCCCCAGCATTTT.

The rearrangement joins TRBV28 to TRBJ2-7, with TRBD1 as a possible D gene (6 bases). CDR1 is MDHEN, CDR2 SYDVKM, per germline. V dropped 6 bases and J dropped 2 bases, with 17 bases sitting between them. The CDR3 length is 15 residues. DNA for the CDR3: TGTGCCAGCAGGGCCTACCGGGACATAACCTACGAGCAGTACTTC. Its protein product is CASRAYRDITYEQYF.

The V and J genes are TRBV4-3 and TRBJ2-3; 7 bases line up with TRBD2. The length of the CDR3 is 16 residues. Trimming took 1 base from V and 6 from J; bases not matched to a gene: 10. Germline V gene sequence: CDR1 LGHNA, CDR2 YSLEER. The CDR3 nucleotides are TGCGCCAGCAGCCAAGCATTGTCGTACGGGGGGGATACGCAGTATTTT. Protein sequence: CASSQALSYGGDTQYF.

The V and J genes are TRBV19 and TRBJ2-2; 11 bases map to TRBD2. The CDR3 has 14 residues. CDR1 and CDR2 from the germline V gene are LNHDA and SQIVND (reference sequence). V was clipped by 7 bases and J by 4 bases; unmatched bases: 2. Here the CDR3 DNA reads TGTGCCAGTAAACTAGCGGGGGCCACCGGGGAGCTGTTTTTT. Residues: CASKLAGATGELFF. The complete variable domain, with remaining parts taken from reference TRBV19 and TRBJ2-2, reads DGGITQSPKYLFRKEGQNVTLSCEQNLNHDAMYWYRQDPGQGLRLIYYSQIVNDFQKGDIAEGYSVSREKKESFPLTVTSAQKNPTAFYLCASKLAGATGELFFGEGSRLTVL.

V usage is TRBV7-9 and J usage is TRBJ2-7; 12 bases align to TRBD1. Germline assignment: CDR1 SEHNR and CDR2 FQNEAQ (reference sequence). The CDR3 totals 13 residues. Losses at the gene ends were 7 bases for V and 5 bases for J; bases not matched to a gene: 3. CDR3: CASKGQGANEQYF. DNA of the CDR3: TGTGCCAGCAAGGGACAGGGGGCCAACGAGCAGTACTTC.

This chain links TRBV4-1 with TRBJ2-7; D gene uncertain. The CDR3 has 15 residues. Germline loops: CDR1 MGHRA, CDR2 YSYEKL. Trimming cost V 1 base and J 0 bases, with 10 bases left between them. This CDR3 is CASSQVELSSYEQYF. The CDR3 nucleotides are TGCGCCAGCAGCCAAGTAGAACTAAGCTCCTACGAGCAGTACTTC.

The J gene is TRBJ2-3, the V gene TRBV4-1, with 11 positions matching TRBD2. In germline, CDR1 is MGHRA, CDR2 YSYEKL. The CDR3 length is 16 residues. V trimming: 3 bases; J trimming: 4 bases; junction bases outside the gene matches: 6. The CDR3 here is CASSQVAGGPADTQYF. The CDR3 nucleotides are TGCGCCAGCAGCCAGGTAGCGGGGGGGCCGGCAGATACGCAGTATTTT.

The rearrangement uses TRBV2 and TRBJ1-1, with 8 bases matching TRBD1. The junction had 7 bases not matched to a gene; V was cut back by 6 bases and J by 4 bases. Germline CDR1 and CDR2: SNHLY and FYNNEI. This CDR3 comprises 14 residues. CDR3 nucleotide sequence: TGTGCCAGCAGCGGACAGGGTCTGGGCACTGAAGCTTTCTTT. It codes for CASSGQGLGTEAFF. Together with reference TRBV2 and TRBJ1-1, the CDR3 gives the full variable domain: EPEVTQTPSHQVTQMGQEVILRCVPISNHLYFYWYRQILGQKVEFLVSFYNNEISEKSEIFDDQFSVERPDGSNFTLKIRSTKLEDSAMYFCASSGQGLGTEAFFGQGTRLTVV.

CDR3 sequence: CASSPLRDTEAFF. The DNA of the CDR3 is TGTGCCAGCAGCCCCTTACGGGACACTGAAGCTTTCTTT. The chain is built from TRBV6-5 and TRBJ1-1, with unresolved D. Germline assignment: CDR1 MNHEY and CDR2 SVGAGI. CDR3 size: 13 residues. V shed 6 bases and J shed 3 bases, with 11 bases lying between them.

The J gene is TRBJ2-1, the V gene TRBV4-3; a weak D match, TRBD2 (5 bases). Trimming removed 1 base at V and 4 bases at J, with 11 bases between. The CDR3 is 15 amino acids. From germline, CDR1 is LGHNA and CDR2 YSLEER. Written as DNA, the CDR3 is TGCGCCAGCAGCCAAGCATGGGGAGCGTACAATGAGCAGTTCTTC. Translating it yields CASSQAWGAYNEQFF.

The chain links TRBV7-2 to TRBJ2-3; 7 bases agree with TRBD1. From germline, CDR1 is SGHTA and CDR2 FQGNSA. The CDR3 has 14 residues. V was pared by 5 bases and J by 6 bases, with 8 bases of the junction left unmatched. CDR3: CASSTRQGWDTQYF. The CDR3 bases are TGTGCCAGCAGCACTCGACAGGGATGGGATACGCAGTATTTT.

The chain is built from TRBV19 and TRBJ2-1; 12 bases map to TRBD2. CDR3 size: 15 residues. Germline V gene lookup returns CDR1 LNHDA and CDR2 SQIVND (reference sequence). The ends lost 4 bases at V and 8 bases at J; junction bases unmatched: 6. CDR3 loop: CASSTRLAGVHEQFF. CDR3 coding DNA: TGTGCCAGTAGTACCCGACTAGCGGGAGTCCATGAGCAGTTCTTC.

CDR3 loop: CASSYANRGSNQPQHF. CDR3 coding DNA: TGTGCCAGCAGTTACGCCAACAGGGGTAGCAATCAGCCCCAGCATTTT. V is TRBV6-6 and J is TRBJ1-5; TRBD1 matches at 7 bases. Trimming cost V 2 bases and J 0 bases; bases outside gene matches: 4. The CDR3 is made up of 16 amino acids. Per germline, CDR1 MNHNY and CDR2 SVGAGI (reference sequence).

V usage is TRBV2 and J usage is TRBJ1-5, with TRBD1 matching over 8 bases. Germline lookup yields CDR1 SNHLY and CDR2 FYNNEI. Unmatched junction bases numbered 8, after V lost 4 bases and J lost 6 bases. The CDR3 spans 15 residues. The CDR3: CASSVQQGGGQPQHF. The CDR3 nucleotides read TGTGCCAGCAGTGTTCAACAGGGGGGAGGTCAGCCCCAGCATTTT.